The clone carrying this T cell receptor beta chain appeared many times. The data were taken from a study of T-cell reconstitution after alpha-beta-depleted transplantation in children. Unique molecular identifiers were incorporated during preparation of the TCRbeta library. TCRdb reprocessed the PCR reads via MiXCR and lists one record per CDR3 protein. This table holds roughly 280,000 distinct CDR3 sequences, about 9.9% found once. This TCR was sampled from a male patient between 2 and 10 years old who had a stem cell transplant for chronic granulomatous disease, so the T cells may come from the graft donor. This material consisted of peripheral blood, taken 180 days after TCRalphabeta/CD19-depleted stem cell transplant.

CDR3 protein: CSVAVTDTQYF. As DNA, the CDR3 is TGCAGCGTTGCGGTCACAGATACGCAGTATTTT. The chain links TRBV29-1 to TRBJ2-3; no definite D call. The CDR3 has 11 residues. Trimming removed 4 bases at V and 2 bases at J, with 4 bases between. Germline CDR1 SQVTM, CDR2 ANQGSEA.